This section outlines one TCR beta chain sequence together with its context. Authors' data handling: The authors estimated nucleated cell counts from reference gene primer amplification. The data were produced by immunoSEQ multiplex PCR, yet TCRdb's version contains in-frame clones alone and is incomplete. The D gene and trimming were derived from the DNA, and the V and J assignments and clone size from that table. This sample has some 210,000 clones; about 88% occur once, and the top ten carry about 5%. This specimen belongs to a study of blood T cell repertoires in COVID-19. Study information: Samples representing acute and convalescent COVID-19 were sourced from the United States, Italy and Spain. Sources were T cells, B-cell-depleted T cells, or PBMCs; the material itself was cDNA or gDNA.

V was cut by 7 bases and J by 5 bases, with 13 bases left in between. CDR1 is SGDLS, CDR2 YYNGEE, per germline. This CDR3 comprises 14 residues. This receptor was taken from a woman aged 40 to 55 with acute or convalescent COVID-19. This sequence joins TRBV9 and TRBJ1-6; D is uncertain. The specimen was peripheral blood. CDR3 region: CASSRAGDNSPLHF. Written as DNA, the CDR3 is TGTGCCAGCTCGCGGGCAGGTGATAATTCACCCCTCCACTTT.